This paragraph covers one T cell receptor beta chain sequence. The clone's antigen remains unknown. No quality values exist for individual bases; no much larger clone is one base distant. The source of the sample is a study of blood T cell repertoires in COVID-19 (dated by TCRdb to 2020 to 2021). For context, the study as a whole: Samples covering the acute and convalescent phases of COVID-19 were provided by collaborators in the United States, Italy and Spain. The material from the prospective study consisted of cDNA or gDNA derived from T cells, B-cell-depleted T cells, or PBMCs. Subjects who had been exposed to COVID-19, were actively infected with it, or had recovered from it provided the deeply sampled blood TCRbeta repertoires that made up the dataset. A freely available public database, intended as a resource for researchers studying the immune response to SARS-CoV-2, is where the repertoires were released. The samples were drawn from two sources: the first 160 participants of the ongoing ImmuneRACE study, and fewer than 1,500 subjects contributed by 6 global collaborators. A de-identified subject ID, COVID-19 status, age in years and sex were almost always included in the sample metadata. Where available, HLA class I and class II types were obtained from metadata supplied by the sample provider rather than from assay-based typing. Broader findings and caveats from the paper: How much clinical and demographic metadata was included differed by source and by participant, and the metadata was provided uncurated.

The immunoSEQ Assay, a bias-controlled multiplex PCR, was used to amplify TCRbeta CDR3 regions from genomic DNA. For the original study's pipeline: Nucleated cell counts per sample were estimated from amplification of reference gene primers within the assay. To quantify the absolute abundance of each unique TCRbeta CDR3 rearrangement, sequence reads were collapsed and filtered. Productive Simpson clonality was computed per sample as the square root of Simpson's diversity index over productive rearrangements. Held by TCRdb, this immuneACCESS table contains in-frame sequences only and omits some clones. Under half of the omission traces to an unresolved V gene where checked; the cause of the rest is unknown. From that table come the V and J calls and clone size; the DNA was used to work out D and trimming. The sample table lists around 300,000 clones, around 86% of them with a count of one. The top ten hold about 2.2% of the sample.

The germline ends are 15 bases apart after V is trimmed by 5 bases and J by 1 base. Its CDR3 holds 16 amino acids, cysteine through phenylalanine. Kept here is only the CDR3 DNA, which spans 48 bases and is read in frame from base 1. CDR1 MDHEN and CDR2 SYDVKM are derived from the germline V gene. A second Seattle source provided samples from volunteer blood donors who had recovered from COVID-19. Collaborating institutions collected whole blood in K2EDTA tubes following their own protocols. Collaborator samples were shipped for TCRbeta analysis as frozen whole blood, isolated PBMCs, or DNA extracted from either sample type.

The sequenced material came from peripheral blood. The TCR comes from a woman younger than 45 who had recovered from COVID-19. Rearrangement joined TRBV28 to TRBJ2-1, with TRBD1 tentatively as D gene (6 bases match). The CDR3 amino acid sequence is: CASSPTGRGSYNEQFF. The nucleotides read TGTGCCAGCAGTCCCACCGGCAGGGGATCCTACAATGAGCAGTTCTTC.